This T cell receptor (beta chain) was identified in a study of shared clonotypes between healthy human individuals. The V segment lost 2 bases and the J segment 6 bases; nucleotides outside the gene matches: 5. Germline V gene sequence: CDR1 LGHNA, CDR2 YSLEER. The CDR3 is 15 residues long. CD8 cells regarded as naive lacked CD45RO, were positively chosen for CCR7, and omitted terminally differentiated effector memory CD45RA+ cells. TCRdb's table, derived via immunoSEQ multiplex PCR, lists solely in-frame clones and lacks some. In the table there are some 2.1 million clones, 93% of which are singletons.

What was sequenced was naive CD8+ T cells from PBMCs. The TCR sequence derives from a young man in good health. Some clones in this sample may be carry-over from other donors' samples. The J gene is TRBJ1-3, the V gene TRBV4-3, with TRBD1 matching over 9 bases. Here the CDR3 reads CASSQPGTGKNTIYF. DNA for the CDR3: TGCGCCAGCAGCCAACCTGGGACAGGGAAAAACACCATATATTTT.